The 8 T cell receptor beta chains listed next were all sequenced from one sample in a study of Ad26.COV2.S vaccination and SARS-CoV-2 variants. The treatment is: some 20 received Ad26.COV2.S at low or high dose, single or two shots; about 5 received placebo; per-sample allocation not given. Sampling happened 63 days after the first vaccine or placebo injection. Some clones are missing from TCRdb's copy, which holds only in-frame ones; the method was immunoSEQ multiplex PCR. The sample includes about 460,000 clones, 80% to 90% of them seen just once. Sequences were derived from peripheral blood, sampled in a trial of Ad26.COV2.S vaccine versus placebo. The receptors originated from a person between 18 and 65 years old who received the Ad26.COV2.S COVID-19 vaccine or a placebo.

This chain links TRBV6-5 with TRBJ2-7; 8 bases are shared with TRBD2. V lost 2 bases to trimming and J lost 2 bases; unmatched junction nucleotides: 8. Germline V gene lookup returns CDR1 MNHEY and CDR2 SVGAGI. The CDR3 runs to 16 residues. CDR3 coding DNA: TGTGCCAGCAGTTACCGTAGCGGGGCGGAAACCTACGAGCAGTACTTC. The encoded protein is CASSYRSGAETYEQYF.

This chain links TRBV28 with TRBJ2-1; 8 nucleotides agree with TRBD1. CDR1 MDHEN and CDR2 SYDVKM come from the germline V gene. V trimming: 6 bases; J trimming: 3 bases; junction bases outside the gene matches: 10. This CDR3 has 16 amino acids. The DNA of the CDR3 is TGTGCCAGCAGCTCCTCTACAGGGGGGAGCTACAATGAGCAGTTCTTC. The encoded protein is CASSSSTGGSYNEQFF.

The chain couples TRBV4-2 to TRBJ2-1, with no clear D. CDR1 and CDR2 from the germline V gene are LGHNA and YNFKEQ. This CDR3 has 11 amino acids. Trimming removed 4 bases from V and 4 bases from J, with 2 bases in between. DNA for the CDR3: TGTGCCAGCAGCCGTTACAATGAGCAGTTCTTC. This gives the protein CASSRYNEQFF.

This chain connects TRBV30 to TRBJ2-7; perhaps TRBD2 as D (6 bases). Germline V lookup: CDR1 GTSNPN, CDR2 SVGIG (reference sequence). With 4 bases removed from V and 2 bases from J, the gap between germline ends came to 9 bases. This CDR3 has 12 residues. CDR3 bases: TGTGCCTGGACTAGCGCTGCCTACGAGCAGTACTTC. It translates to CAWTSAAYEQYF. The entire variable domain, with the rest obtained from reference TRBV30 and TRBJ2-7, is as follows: SQTIHQWPATLVQPVGSPLSLECTVEGTSNPNLYWYRQAAGRGLQLLFYSVGIGQISSEVPQNLSASRPQDRQFILSSKKLLLSDSGFYLCAWTSAAYEQYFGPGTRLTVT.

The CDR3: CASSLAQGVSETQYF. CDR3 coding DNA: TGTGCCAGCAGCTTAGCACAGGGGGTGTCAGAGACCCAGTACTTC. The V call is TRBV7-2, the J call TRBJ2-5, with 8 positions matching TRBD1. The V and J ends lost 0 bases and 4 bases, in that order; junction bases with no gene match: 4. There are 15 residues in the CDR3. The germline V gene encodes CDR1 SGHTA and CDR2 FQGNSA.

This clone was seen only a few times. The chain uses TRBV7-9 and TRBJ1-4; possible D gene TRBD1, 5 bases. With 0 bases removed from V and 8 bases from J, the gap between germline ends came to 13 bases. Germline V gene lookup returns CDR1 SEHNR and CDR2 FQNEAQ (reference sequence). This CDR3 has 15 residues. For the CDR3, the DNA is TGTGCCAGCAGCTTAGCAGAGGGGCCTTGGGAAAAACTGTTTTTT. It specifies CASSLAEGPWEKLFF.

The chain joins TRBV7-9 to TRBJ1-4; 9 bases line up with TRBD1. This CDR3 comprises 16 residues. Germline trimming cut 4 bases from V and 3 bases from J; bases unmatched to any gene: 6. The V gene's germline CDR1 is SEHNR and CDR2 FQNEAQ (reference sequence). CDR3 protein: CASSSRQGGSNEKLFF. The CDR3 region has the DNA TGTGCCAGCAGCTCCCGACAGGGGGGCTCTAATGAAAAACTGTTTTTT. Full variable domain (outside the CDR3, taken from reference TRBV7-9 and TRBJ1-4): DTGVSQNPRHKITKRGQNVTFRCDPISEHNRLYWYRQTLGQGPEFLTYFQNEAQLEKSRLLSDRFSAERPKGSFSTLEIQRTEQGDSAMYLCASSSRQGGSNEKLFFGSGTQLSVL.

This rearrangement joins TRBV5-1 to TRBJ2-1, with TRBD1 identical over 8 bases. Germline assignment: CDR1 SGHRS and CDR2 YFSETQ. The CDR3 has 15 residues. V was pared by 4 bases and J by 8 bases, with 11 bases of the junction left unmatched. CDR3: CASSPEGQGGDEQFF. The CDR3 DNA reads TGCGCCAGCAGCCCGGAAGGACAGGGTGGTGATGAGCAGTTCTTC.